The 4 T cell receptor beta chains in this list originate from one sample, sequenced in a study of immune characterization of retroperitoneal liposarcoma. Each CDR3 protein is one row after TCRdb ran MiXCR on the PCR reads. The sample records 8,500 to 14,000 distinct CDR3 sequences, about 50% being singletons. Sequencing input: tumor tissue. The receptors come from a female donor with retroperitoneal liposarcoma.

The gene calls are TRBV7-2 and TRBJ2-5; TRBD2 matches at 10 bases. The better agreement between TRBJ2-7 and the DNA end casts doubt on the J call. The CDR3 loop spans 14 amino acids. The germline V gene has CDR1 SGHTA and CDR2 FQGNSA. CDR3 region: CASSLWSGRAEQYF. As DNA, the CDR3 is TGTGCCAGCAGCTTATGGAGCGGGAGGGCCGAGCAGTACTTC.

This chain uses TRBV27 with TRBJ2-4; D remains ambiguous. Germline values: CDR1 MNHEY, CDR2 SMNVEV (reference sequence). V was cut by 8 bases and J by 0 bases, with 17 bases left in between. The CDR3 has 16 residues. The CDR3 region is CASHYRKDIAKNIQYF. CDR3 nucleotides: TGTGCCAGCCACTACAGAAAAGACATAGCCAAAAACATTCAGTACTTC.

The count of this clonotype is one. A much larger clone is a single base away; this may be a read error. This chain connects TRBV7-3 to TRBJ2-3; D uncertain. V gave up 2 bases and J gave up 0 bases, with 15 bases separating them. Germline values: CDR1 SGHTA, CDR2 FQGTGA. The CDR3 spans 17 residues. The chain's CDR3 is CASSLSPISASTDTQYF. CDR3 in DNA: TGTGCCAGCAGCTTATCCCCCATCTCTGCTAGCACAGATACGCAGTATTTT. The complete variable domain, with remaining parts taken from reference TRBV7-3 and TRBJ2-3, reads GAGVSQTPSNKVTEKGKYVELRCDPISGHTALYWYRQSLGQGPEFLIYFQGTGAADDSGLPNDRFFAVRPEGSVSTLKIQRTERGDSAVYLCASSLSPISASTDTQYFGPGTRLTVL.

Judged by abundance, this clonotype is medium-sized. The J gene is TRBJ2-3, the V gene TRBV12-3 or TRBV12-4; no clear D. V was clipped by 2 bases and J by 4 bases, with 10 bases between them. The CDR3 loop spans 14 amino acids. CDR3 DNA: TGTGCCAGCAGTTTAATCTATCGGCCAGATACGCAGTATTTT. Residues: CASSLIYRPDTQYF.